The rows below give T cell receptor beta chains drawn from one sample of a study of cytomegalovirus exposure and HLA in healthy donors. Some clones are missing from TCRdb's copy, which holds only in-frame ones; the method was immunoSEQ multiplex PCR. The sample contains approximately 170,000 clones, roughly 80% of which appear only once. The sequenced sample was PBMCs. These receptors originate from a human donor in good health. CDR3s include the opening cysteine and the closing phenylalanine or tryptophan. Fields, in order: V gene, D gene, CDR3 length, clone size, J gene, CDR3 protein, CDR3 DNA. D genes are given only for firm matches. Clone size is not always given. Where it is, it says once, few, many or a class for expanded clones.

>TRBV6-1|TRBD2|15|.|TRBJ2-7
CASSEIAGGLYEQYF
TGTGCCAGCAGTGAAATAGCGGGGGGGCTTTACGAGCAGTACTTC
>TRBV5-4|.|14|.|TRBJ2-3
CASSLASGTDTQYF
TGTGCCAGCAGCTTGGCTAGCGGCACAGATACGCAGTATTTT
>TRBV29-1|.|15|few|TRBJ2-5
CSVRFSGDPPETQYF
TGCAGCGTTCGGTTCTCAGGGGACCCCCCAGAGACCCAGTACTTC
>TRBV4-2|.|14|few|TRBJ1-1
CASSQNTKNTEAFF
TGTGCCAGCAGCCAAAATACAAAGAACACTGAAGCTTTCTTT
>TRBV4-2|TRBD1|15|.|TRBJ1-3
CASSHLTGERNTIYF
TGTGCCAGCAGCCACTTGACAGGGGAAAGAAACACCATATATTTT
>TRBV9|.|13|.|TRBJ2-1
CASSDRDENEQFF
TGTGCCAGCAGCGACAGGGACGAAAATGAGCAGTTCTTC
>TRBV4-1|TRBD2|18|.|TRBJ2-5
CASSQGPSLAGGRETQYF
TGCGCCAGCAGCCAAGGTCCATCTCTAGCGGGGGGCCGGGAGACCCAGTACTTC
>TRBV10-3|.|14|.|TRBJ2-7
CAISESSYQGEQYF
TGTGCCATCAGTGAGTCGTCCTACCAGGGAGAGCAGTACTTC
>TRBV10-3|.|17|few|TRBJ2-3
CAISESKAGVSTDTQYF
TGTGCCATCAGTGAGTCGAAAGCGGGCGTTAGCACAGATACGCAGTATTTT
>TRBV5-4|TRBD1|16|few|TRBJ1-6
CASSPGQGVNNSPLHF
TGTGCCAGCAGCCCTGGACAGGGGGTTAATAATTCACCCCTCCACTTT
>TRBV9|.|12|.|TRBJ2-1
CASSVLANEQFF
TGTGCCAGCAGCGTACTGGCCAATGAGCAGTTCTTC
>TRBV11-2|TRBD1|15|.|TRBJ2-7
CASSTYRGYSYEQYF
TGTGCCAGCAGCACATACAGGGGATACTCCTACGAGCAGTACTTC
>TRBV5-4|TRBD1|16|.|TRBJ1-6
CASSLGAGGRNSPLHF
TGTGCCAGCAGCTTGGGAGCAGGGGGCCGTAATTCACCCCTCCACTTT
>TRBV6-9|TRBD2|15|.|TRBJ2-7
CASSYLRGGAYEQYF
TGTGCCAGCAGTTATCTGCGGGGGGGAGCATACGAGCAGTACTTC
>TRBV9|.|14|.|TRBJ2-1
CASSGTGSYNEQFF
TGTGCCAGCAGCGGTACGGGGTCCTACAATGAGCAGTTCTTC
>TRBV6-5|.|16|.|TRBJ1-2
CASSYVWGLRHYGYTF
TGTGCCAGCAGTTATGTCTGGGGGCTTCGCCACTATGGCTACACCTTC
>TRBV15|.|16|.|TRBJ1-3
CATSRDAGGAGNTIYF
TGTGCCACCAGCAGAGATGCGGGGGGCGCAGGAAACACCATATATTTT
>TRBV19|TRBD1|16|.|TRBJ1-2
CASSTYRTGFDYGYTF
TGTGCCAGTAGTACCTATCGGACAGGGTTTGACTATGGCTACACCTTC
>TRBV6-5|.|14|.|TRBJ1-4
CASSEVPHEKKLFF
TGTGCCAGTTCTGAGGTCCCACATGAGAAGAAACTGTTTTTT
>TRBV6-5|TRBD1|14|few|TRBJ2-2
CASRPQGAAGELFF
TGTGCCAGCAGACCGCAGGGGGCGGCCGGGGAGCTGTTTTTT
>TRBV6-5|.|12|.|TRBJ1-2
CASSIDRSGYTF
TGTGCCAGCAGCATAGACAGAAGTGGCTACACCTTC
>TRBV6-6|.|16|once|TRBJ1-1
CASTQELAGKNTEAFF
TGTGCCAGCACCCAAGAGTTGGCGGGGAAAAACACTGAAGCTTTCTTT
>TRBV2|.|16|few|TRBJ2-7
CASSERPLALAYEQYF
TGTGCCAGCAGTGAGCGTCCCCTAGCCCTCGCATACGAGCAGTACTTC
>TRBV4-3|TRBD1|15|.|TRBJ2-7
CASSPRDSGTYEQYF
TGCGCCAGCAGCCCCCGGGACAGTGGGACCTACGAGCAGTACTTC
>TRBV5-1|.|13|.|TRBJ2-7
CASSTGEVYEQYF
TGCGCCAGCAGCACTGGTGAGGTCTACGAGCAGTACTTC
>TRBV18|TRBD1|15|few|TRBJ1-6
CASSQGATTHSPLHF
TGTGCCAGCTCACAGGGGGCTACGACACATTCACCCCTCCACTTT
>TRBV6-5|.|13|few|TRBJ1-1
CASSYLGRTEAFF
TGTGCCAGCAGTTACTTGGGGCGCACTGAAGCTTTCTTT
>TRBV11-3|TRBD1|14|.|TRBJ2-7
CATMGQGITYEQYF
TGTGCCACCATGGGACAGGGGATCACCTACGAGCAGTACTTC
>TRBV10-3|TRBD2|16|.|TRBJ2-3
CAISDLAGGSTDTQYF
TGTGCCATCAGTGATTTAGCGGGGGGAAGCACAGATACGCAGTATTTT
>TRBV5-1|.|14|.|TRBJ2-2
CASSLFVGGGELFF
TGCGCCAGCAGCTTATTTGTGGGAGGCGGGGAGCTGTTTTTT
>TRBV11-2|TRBD1|15|.|TRBJ2-7
CASSGLRDRPYEQYF
TGTGCCAGCAGTGGCTTACGGGACAGACCCTACGAGCAGTACTTC
>TRBV7-2|.|15|.|TRBJ2-7
CASSSTSGHPYEQYF
TGTGCCAGCAGCTCGACCTCGGGACACCCCTACGAGCAGTACTTC
>TRBV21-1|.|17|.|TRBJ1-6
CASSALAGQETYSPLHF
TGTGCCAGCAGCGCTTTGGCGGGACAGGAAACATACTCACCCCTCCACTTT
>TRBV15|.|15|.|TRBJ1-2
CATSRDTGGPYGYTF
TGTGCCACCAGCAGAGATACAGGCGGCCCGTATGGCTACACCTTC
>TRBV2|.|14|once|TRBJ2-2
CASSRDTNTGELFF
TGTGCCAGCAGCCGGGACACCAACACCGGGGAGCTGTTTTTT
>TRBV7-9|.|14|.|TRBJ2-3
CASSLARYTDTQYF
TGTGCCAGCAGCTTAGCCAGATACACAGATACGCAGTATTTT
>TRBV11-3|.|15|.|TRBJ2-5
CASSWLDTSQETQYF
TGTGCCAGCAGCTGGCTGGACACTTCTCAAGAGACCCAGTACTTC
>TRBV5-4|TRBD2|15|.|TRBJ2-1
CASSSQRGGYNEQFF
TGTGCCAGCAGCTCCCAGCGGGGGGGCTACAATGAGCAGTTCTTC
>TRBV4-1|TRBD1|15|.|TRBJ1-4
CASSLGGQDNEKLFF
TGCGCCAGCAGCCTAGGAGGACAGGATAATGAAAAACTGTTTTTT
>TRBV19|TRBD2|18|.|TRBJ2-3
CASSMPTPGLAYTDTQYF
TGTGCCAGTAGTATGCCCACCCCGGGACTAGCCTACACAGATACGCAGTATTTT
>TRBV19|.|12|.|TRBJ1-2
CASSIVGREATF
TGTGCCAGTAGTATAGTGGGCCGGGAGGCCACCTTC
>TRBV27|.|15|.|TRBJ1-1
CASSLTGYLNTEAFF
TGTGCCAGCAGTTTAACAGGGTATTTAAACACTGAAGCTTTCTTT
>TRBV6-1|TRBD1|15|few|TRBJ2-6
CASGQGLSGANVLTF
TGTGCCAGCGGACAGGGATTATCAGGGGCCAACGTCCTGACTTTC
>TRBV4-3|.|13|.|TRBJ1-1
CASSLGLNTEAFF
TGCGCCAGCAGCCTTGGGCTCAACACTGAAGCTTTCTTT
>TRBV9|TRBD1|16|.|TRBJ1-3
CASSPRGGQGADTIYF
TGTGCCAGCAGCCCAAGAGGGGGACAGGGGGCAGACACCATATATTTT
>TRBV18|TRBD1|17|.|TRBJ1-2
CASSPQFKGQGDYGYTF
TGTGCCAGCTCACCACAGTTCAAGGGACAGGGGGACTATGGCTACACCTTC
>TRBV5-6|.|12|.|TRBJ2-1
CASSLAGNEQFF
TGTGCCAGCAGCTTAGCGGGTAATGAGCAGTTCTTC
>TRBV7-2|.|14|.|TRBJ1-6
CASSFSRGNSPLHF
TGTGCCAGCAGCTTTTCCAGGGGTAATTCACCCCTCCACTTT
>TRBV7-6|TRBD1|14|.|TRBJ1-3
CASSLDRVGNTIYF
TGTGCCAGCAGCTTGGACAGGGTCGGAAACACCATATATTTT
>TRBV9|TRBD2|16|.|TRBJ2-1
CASSASGGATYNEQFF
TGTGCCAGCAGCGCTAGCGGGGGGGCCACCTACAATGAGCAGTTCTTC
>TRBV29-1|.|14|.|TRBJ2-7
CSVEVAGKAYEQYF
TGCAGCGTTGAAGTCGCAGGGAAGGCCTACGAGCAGTACTTC
>TRBV5-3|.|16|.|TRBJ2-2
CARSPRASAYSGELFF
TGTGCCAGAAGCCCCCGGGCTAGCGCCTATTCCGGGGAGCTGTTTTTT
>TRBV7-9|.|13|.|TRBJ2-7
CASSLGGRGEQYF
TGTGCCAGCAGCTTAGGTGGGCGGGGCGAGCAGTACTTC
>TRBV19|TRBD1|18|.|TRBJ2-1
CASTPTGSGWGSYNEQFF
TGTGCCAGTACCCCGACAGGGTCGGGGTGGGGTTCCTACAATGAGCAGTTCTTC
>TRBV4-3|TRBD1|16|.|TRBJ2-7
CASSQFPGTGLYEQYF
TGCGCCAGCAGCCAATTTCCCGGGACAGGGTTATACGAGCAGTACTTC
>TRBV19|.|13|.|TRBJ1-1
CASSIAENTEAFF
TGTGCCAGTAGTATCGCGGAGAACACTGAAGCTTTCTTT
>TRBV7-9|.|14|.|TRBJ2-7
CASSLTTPRDEQYF
TGTGCCAGCAGCTTGACGACCCCCAGGGACGAGCAGTACTTC
>TRBV2|.|10|.|TRBJ2-5
CASSLETQYF
TGTGCCAGCAGTCTAGAGACCCAGTACTTC
>TRBV5-5|TRBD1|12|.|TRBJ1-1
CASSDTGQAAFF
TGTGCCAGCAGCGACACCGGACAGGCAGCTTTCTTT